One sample yielded the 2 T cell receptor beta chains listed below, sequenced in a study of shared T cell receptors in the human thymus. Using immunoSEQ multiplex PCR, the repertoire was profiled, and TCRdb retains in-frame clones only, with some absent. The sample comprises 600,000 or so clones, 70% to 90% of which are singletons, and approximately 0.0097% rests with the top ten. This sample was also put to use in a study of human thymus T cells.

Sequences were obtained from thymocytes. The receptors were gathered from a boy under three years old with a congenital heart defect.

The rearrangement links TRBV5-6 to TRBJ1-1; TRBD1 might be the D (5 bases). This CDR3 region has 13 residues. V was clipped by 4 bases and J by 0 bases, with 7 bases between them. Germline CDR1 is SGHDT and CDR2 is YYEEEE. CDR3 nucleotide sequence: TGTGCCAGCAGCGAAGGGGTGAACACTGAAGCTTTCTTT. It encodes CASSEGVNTEAFF. Together with reference TRBV5-6 and TRBJ1-1, the CDR3 gives the full variable domain: DAGVTQSPTHLIKTRGQQVTLRCSPKSGHDTVSWYQQALGQGPQFIFQYYEEEERQRGNFPDRFSGHQFPNYSSELNVNALLLGDSALYLCASSEGVNTEAFFGQGTRLTVV.

The rearrangement joins TRBV18 to TRBJ2-2; D is possibly TRBD2 (5 bases). The germline V gene has CDR1 KGHSH and CDR2 LQKENI. The CDR3 sequence is 15 residues long. With 3 bases removed from V and 7 bases from J, the gap between germline ends came to 15 bases. DNA of the CDR3: TGTGCCAGCTCACCGGAGCGGTCGGAACTCGGGGAGCTGTTTTTT. Its protein product is CASSPERSELGELFF.